Sequencing of this T cell receptor beta chain was carried out in a study of STAT5B mutations in CD4+ large granular lymphocyte leukemia. Study conclusions and caveats: 8/27 top patient clones versus 2/35 control clones were TRBV06-family.

CDR1 is SEHNR and CDR2 is FQNEAQ in the germline V gene (reference sequence). Germline trimming cut 5 bases from V and 5 bases from J; bases unmatched to any gene: 7. CDR3 length equals 14 residues. On this clone itself: What it binds is not known.

This was a survey-level run. Assay used: immunoSEQ multiplex PCR; TCRdb lists only in-frame clones, some missing. Of just under 35,000 clones listed, approximately 67% are singletons. Source material: CD4+ T cells from blood buffy coats. The genes are TRBV7-9 and TRBJ2-5; 8 nucleotides match TRBD2. This sequence was found in a human donor in good health. The chain's CDR3 is CASSPGGAVETQYF. The CDR3 DNA reads TGTGCCAGCAGCCCCGGGGGGGCCGTGGAGACCCAGTACTTC.